The rows below give T cell receptor beta chains drawn from one sample of a study of CD8 T cell repertoires and HIV-1 epitope variants. What these receptors recognize is not known. The repertoire was sequenced with immunoSEQ multiplex PCR; TCRdb's copy has only in-frame clones and lacks some. The data show around 4,800 clones, around 74% seen once. Material for sequencing was cultured CD8+ T cells derived from PBMCs. All receptors come from a male donor with HIV. CDR3s include the opening cysteine and the closing phenylalanine or tryptophan. D genes are given only for firm matches. Clone size is not always given. Where it is, it says once, few, many or a class for expanded clones.

NA,once,TRBV7-7,TRBJ1-3,TGTGCCAGCAGCTTAGGGCCAGACTCTGGAAACACCATATATTTT,CASSLGPDSGNTIYF
TRBD1,NA,TRBV5-6,TRBJ2-7,TGTGCCAGCAGCTTACAGGGGGACTACGAGCAGTACTTC,CASSLQGDYEQYF
NA,NA,TRBV5-6,TRBJ2-7,TGTGCCAGCAGCTTGCTCGCGGACGAGCAGTACTTC,CASSLLADEQYF
NA,NA,TRBV19,TRBJ2-2,TGTGCCACTACCTGGGGGGCCGGGGAGCTGTTTTTT,CATTWGAGELFF
NA,NA,TRBV28,TRBJ2-1,TGTGCCAGCAGTCTGAGCAGTCACAATGAGCAGTTCTTC,CASSLSSHNEQFF
NA,few,TRBV5-4,TRBJ2-1,TGTGCCAGCAGCTTGATGGTTGACAATGAGCAGTTCTTC,CASSLMVDNEQFF
NA,NA,TRBV7-9,TRBJ2-7,TGTGCCAGCAGTTTATCACAGGGAACCCTCTCCTACGAGCAGTACTTC,CASSLSQGTLSYEQYF
NA,NA,TRBV7-9,TRBJ1-2,TGTGCCAGCAGCTTAGAAGTTAGGGTTCTGAAGAATGGCTACACCTTC,CASSLEVRVLKNGYTF
NA,NA,TRBV9,TRBJ2-7,TGTGCCAGCAGCGTAGCGGGGGGCAGTACCAACGAGCAGTACTTC,CASSVAGGSTNEQYF
NA,NA,TRBV28,TRBJ2-1,TGTGCCAGCAGTTGGGGGGTCAATGAGCAGTTCTTC,CASSWGVNEQFF
TRBD1,NA,TRBV7-9,TRBJ2-7,TGTGCCAGCAGCCACCGGGACAGCCTCTACGAGCAGTACTTC,CASSHRDSLYEQYF
NA,few,TRBV2,TRBJ2-5,TGTGCCAGCAGCTCCGCCGGGATAGATCAAGAGACCCAGTACTTC,CASSSAGIDQETQYF
TRBD2,NA,TRBV9,TRBJ2-2,TGTGCCAGCAGCGGCAGCGGGGGGGCGAACACCGGGGAGCTGTTTTTT,CASSGSGGANTGELFF
NA,NA,TRBV6-5,TRBJ2-6,TGTGCCAGCAGCCCCAGCGTCTCTGGGGCCAACGTCCTGACTTTC,CASSPSVSGANVLTF
NA,NA,TRBV11-2,TRBJ2-7,TGTGCCAGCAGCCCACCGACGGGTGGAGGTGAGCAGTACTTC,CASSPPTGGGEQYF
TRBD1,few,TRBV28,TRBJ2-7,TGTGCCAGCAGTTCCTCGGACAGGGTTCACGAGCAGTACTTC,CASSSSDRVHEQYF
TRBD1,few,TRBV5-4,TRBJ1-4,TGTGCCAGCAGCGTTTCCGGGACAGGGTATGAAAAACTGTTTTTT,CASSVSGTGYEKLFF
TRBD1,NA,TRBV6-1,TRBJ1-5,TGTGCCAGCAGTGACGGACAGGGGGCAAGAAGCAATCAGCCCCAGCATTTT,CASSDGQGARSNQPQHF
NA,few,TRBV5-4,TRBJ2-2,TGTGCCAGCAGCTTGGTCGACACCGGGGAGCTGTTTTTT,CASSLVDTGELFF
NA,NA,TRBV19,TRBJ2-1,TGTGCCAGTAGTCCAGGGGTTTTTGAGCAGTTCTTC,CASSPGVFEQFF
TRBD1,NA,TRBV7-9,TRBJ2-7,TGTGCCAGCAGTTTTACAGGGGCCCCGGAGCAGTACTTC,CASSFTGAPEQYF
NA,few,TRBV5-8,TRBJ1-6,TGTGCCAGCAGCTTGGCCGGGCAGGGTAATTCACCCCTCCACTTT,CASSLAGQGNSPLHF
TRBD1,NA,TRBV19,TRBJ2-1,TGTGCCAGTGGGAATTCCGGGACAGGAGGGGAACATGAGCAGTTCTTC,CASGNSGTGGEHEQFF
NA,NA,TRBV10-2,TRBJ1-1,TGCGCCAGCAGTCCCACGGGGGAAACAGGACAAGCTTTCTTT,CASSPTGETGQAFF
TRBD1,few,TRBV27,TRBJ2-1,TGTGCCAGCAGCTTAGAAGGGACAGGCTACAATGAGCAGTTCTTC,CASSLEGTGYNEQFF
TRBD1,NA,TRBV19,TRBJ1-5,TGTGCCAGTAGTATTGGGACAGGGGTACGTCAGCCCCAGCATTTT,CASSIGTGVRQPQHF
NA,few,TRBV5-4,TRBJ1-4,TGTGCCAGCAGCCCGGGGGACGGGGGTAATGAAAAACTGTTTTTT,CASSPGDGGNEKLFF
NA,NA,TRBV18,TRBJ2-7,TGTGCCAGCTCACCACGGGAAACCTCCAGCTCCTACGAGCAGTACTTC,CASSPRETSSSYEQYF
TRBD1,NA,TRBV27,TRBJ2-5,TGTGCCAGCAGTTCCACGACAACCACACAGGGGGCGAAGGGCGAGACCCAGTACTTC,CASSSTTTTQGAKGETQYF
NA,NA,TRBV18,TRBJ2-3,TGTGCCAGCTCACCGTTATTAGACACAGATACGCAGTATTTT,CASSPLLDTDTQYF
NA,NA,TRBV19,TRBJ2-6,TGTGCCAGTAACCAAGTTGCGTCTTTCTCTGGGGCCAACGTCCTGACTTTC,CASNQVASFSGANVLTF
NA,NA,TRBV7-9,TRBJ1-1,TGTGCCAGCAGCTTAGAACAGGTTAACACTGAAGCTTTCTTT,CASSLEQVNTEAFF
TRBD1,NA,TRBV29-1,TRBJ1-2,TGCAGCGTTGATGCCGAAACAGGGGGAGACTACGGCTACACCTTC,CSVDAETGGDYGYTF
TRBD2,NA,TRBV5-1,TRBJ2-1,TGCGCCAGCAGCTTACCGGGACTAGCGGGATATGAGCAGTTCTTC,CASSLPGLAGYEQFF
NA,NA,TRBV28,TRBJ2-3,TGTGCCAGCAGTTTAGGTGGGAGCACAGATACGCAGTATTTT,CASSLGGSTDTQYF
NA,few,TRBV14,TRBJ1-3,TGTGCCAGCAGCCAAGAGGGACGGACCGTCTCTGGAAACACCATATATTTT,CASSQEGRTVSGNTIYF
TRBD1,NA,TRBV28,TRBJ1-2,TGTGCCAGCAGTTTAAGGGAGACAGGGGGGACCGCAATAGCAGGCTACACCTTC,CASSLRETGGTAIAGYTF
NA,NA,TRBV6-1,TRBJ1-4,TGTGCCAGCAGTGACTTGGGGAAAGGAGGTGAAAAACTGTTTTTT,CASSDLGKGGEKLFF
TRBD2,NA,TRBV15,TRBJ2-2,TGTGCCACCAGCAGAGACGGACTAGCGGGAGTTCACGGGGAGCTGTTTTTT,CATSRDGLAGVHGELFF
NA,NA,TRBV7-9,TRBJ1-2,TGTGCCAGCAGCTTTGACACAGGGATAGATGGCTACACCTTC,CASSFDTGIDGYTF
NA,NA,TRBV10-2,TRBJ1-1,TGCGCCAGCAGTCCCCTCCTACAGGAATACACTGAAGCTTTCTTT,CASSPLLQEYTEAFF
TRBD1,NA,TRBV6-5,TRBJ1-1,TGTGCCAGCAGGGTACCGGGACAGGGGAACACTGAAGCTTTCTTT,CASRVPGQGNTEAFF
NA,NA,TRBV28,TRBJ2-7,TGTGCCAGCAGTTTATCTAGCTACGAGCAGTACTTC,CASSLSSYEQYF
NA,few,TRBV4-2,TRBJ2-7,TGTGCCAGCAGCCAAGGGGGAGGCGAGCAGTACTTC,CASSQGGGEQYF
NA,NA,TRBV27,TRBJ1-3,TGTGCCAGCAGTTCCAACATACAGCGCCTGAGCTCTGGAAACACCATATATTTT,CASSSNIQRLSSGNTIYF
TRBD1,NA,TRBV4-1,TRBJ2-3,TGCGCCAGCAGCCCGGGGACAGATCCGAAACCTAGCACAGATACGCAGTATTTT,CASSPGTDPKPSTDTQYF
NA,medium-sized,TRBV29-1,TRBJ2-2,TGCAGCGTCTTGAAGGGCACCGGGGAGCTGTTTTTT,CSVLKGTGELFF